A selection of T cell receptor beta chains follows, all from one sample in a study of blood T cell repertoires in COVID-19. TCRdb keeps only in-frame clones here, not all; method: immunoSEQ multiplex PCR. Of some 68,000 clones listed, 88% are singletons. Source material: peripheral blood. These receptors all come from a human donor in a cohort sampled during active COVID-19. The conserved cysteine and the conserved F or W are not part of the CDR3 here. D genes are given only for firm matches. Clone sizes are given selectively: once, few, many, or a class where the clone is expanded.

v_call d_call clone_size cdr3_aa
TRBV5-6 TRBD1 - ASSTRGQISGNTIY
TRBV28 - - ASSLEVGGVSPRNEQF
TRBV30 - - AWSGQDSPLH
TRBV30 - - AWSVMAVDYNEQF
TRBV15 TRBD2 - ATSRGGGQREGRHEQF
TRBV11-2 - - ASSQQPSYGYT
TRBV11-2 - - ASSLAGWGYNEQF
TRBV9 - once ASSGARGDGTQY
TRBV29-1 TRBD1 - SSRDRDNEQF
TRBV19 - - ASSIDSMAGSSYEQY
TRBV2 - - ASTGTFSTDTQY
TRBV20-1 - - SASPIPRSGRPAAEAF
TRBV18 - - ASSPRGTDTQY
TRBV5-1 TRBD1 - ASSLWTGGREQY
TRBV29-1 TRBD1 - SAAGTGASGEQF
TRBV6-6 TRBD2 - ASRLASGINEQF
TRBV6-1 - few ASSDHEATEAF
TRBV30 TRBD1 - AWAGQGSYQPQH
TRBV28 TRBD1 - ASSFGQGGYGYT
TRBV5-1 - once ASSSDQLVTDTQY
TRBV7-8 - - ASSSRGSPLH
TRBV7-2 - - ASSLGPISGANVLT
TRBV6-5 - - ASSYSGGETEAF
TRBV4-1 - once ASSQVQSGINYGYT
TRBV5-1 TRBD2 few ASSQETSAQETQY
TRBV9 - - ASSVSGSLPHEQY
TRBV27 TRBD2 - ASSLFRGGGPLEQF
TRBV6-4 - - ASLFRQPTNEKLF
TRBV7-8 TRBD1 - ASSLGRTGGWNEQF
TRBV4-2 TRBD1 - ASSQGDRYNSPLH
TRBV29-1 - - SVESRTGSTDTQY
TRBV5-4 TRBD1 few ASSSGQGGRDQPQH
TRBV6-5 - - ASSPDSRYEQY
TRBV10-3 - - AISTVLVQTQY
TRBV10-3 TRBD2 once ATRTSVAGFGELF
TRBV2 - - ASSSGTTSNQPQH
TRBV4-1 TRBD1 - ASSPRQGDLTGELF
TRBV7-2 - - ASSPPRRGGETQY
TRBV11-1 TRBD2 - ASSAGEREADTQY
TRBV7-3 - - ASSSTTYNNEQF
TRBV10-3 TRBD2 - AISPTSGRGDEQF
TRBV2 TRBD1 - ASSPRQGKNSPLH
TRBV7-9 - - ASSYKYRDQETQY
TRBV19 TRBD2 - ASSPWTSGRAGNEQF
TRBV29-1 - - SVHKQANTEAF
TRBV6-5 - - ASRSSTDTQY
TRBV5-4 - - ASSSLPDTQY
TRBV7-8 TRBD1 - ASSPWTGSSEKLF
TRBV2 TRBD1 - ASRGTGREQPQH
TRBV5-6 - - ASSPRGGNTIY
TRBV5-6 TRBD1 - ASSSKRQGDTEAF
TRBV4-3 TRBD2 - ASSQDLAGGSYEQY
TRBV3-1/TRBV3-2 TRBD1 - ASSFGDSQNQPQH
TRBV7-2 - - ASSPQLEAF
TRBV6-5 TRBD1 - ASSYRGDQPQH
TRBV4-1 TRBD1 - ASSRGQGESADTQY
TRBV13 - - ASHSTNNVLT
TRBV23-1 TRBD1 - ASRIRDRVSYEQY
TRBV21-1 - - ASSKEDSGRTSCHRTETQY
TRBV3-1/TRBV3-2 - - ASSRPRVYEQY